Following are 5 T cell receptor beta chains from one sample sequenced in a study of post-analysis software for immune sequencing data. Incorporated into the TCR beta cDNA libraries were unique molecular identifiers, which served to reduce PCR and sequencing biases. TCRdb ran MiXCR on the PCR reads and lists one entry per CDR3 protein. Found here are 750,000 to 950,000 distinct CDR3 sequences, 46% of them singletons; the top ten hold just under 5%. General study points: Four or five TRBV segments were more frequent in patients than controls; TRBV5-6, TRBV5-1 and TRBV20-1 belonged to this group.

These receptors lack a known antigen. The sample was blood. These receptors were collected from a girl aged 5-17 years with multiple sclerosis.

This clonotype was found a few times. This chain links TRBV7-9 with TRBJ1-2; a possible D gene is TRBD1 (5 bases). The V end was cut by 3 bases, the J end by 8 bases, with 13 bases between. The germline gives CDR1 SEHNR, CDR2 FQNEAQ (reference sequence). The CDR3 consists of 13 residues. The CDR3 DNA follows: TGTGCCAGCAGCTTCGGGGGAGGAGAAGGCTACACCTTC. Protein product: CASSFGGGEGYTF.

The rearrangement uses TRBV7-2 and TRBJ2-3, with D uncertain. This CDR3 is 12 amino acids long. The V gene lost 5 bases and the J gene lost 10 bases, with 13 bases spanning the gap. Germline-derived CDR1 and CDR2 are SGHTA and FQGNSA. CDR3 sequence (DNA): TGTGCCAGCAGCCCTCCAGCGAGTCCGCAGTATTTT. Translating it yields CASSPPASPQYF.

This chain links TRBV5-1 with TRBJ2-3, with D perhaps TRBD1 (6 bases). The CDR3 runs 17 residues. Germline CDR1 reads SGHRS; CDR2 reads YFSETQ. V dropped 0 bases and J dropped 3 bases, with 17 bases sitting between them. The CDR3 region is CASSLANYRDGTDTQYF. The CDR3 coding sequence is TGCGCCAGCAGCTTGGCAAACTACAGGGATGGAACAGATACGCAGTATTTT. The whole variable domain, remainder taken from reference TRBV5-1 and TRBJ2-3, is KAGVTQTPRYLIKTRGQQVTLSCSPISGHRSVSWYQQTPGQGLQFLFEYFSETQRNKGNFPGRFSGRQFSNSRSEMNVSTLELGDSALYLCASSLANYRDGTDTQYFGPGTRLTVL.

This sequence joins TRBV12-5 and TRBJ2-7; a weak D match, TRBD1 (6 bases). The CDR3 has 15 residues. Per germline, CDR1 LGHNT and CDR2 FRNRAP. Between the trimmed V and J ends, which lost 3 bases and 4 bases, there was a span of 16 bases. The CDR3 region is CASGFPGGGGYEQYF. CDR3 sequence (DNA): TGTGCTAGTGGTTTCCCCGGTGGGGGCGGTTACGAGCAGTACTTC.

This clonotype showed up just a few times. The chain uses TRBV29-1 and TRBJ2-3; 8 positions agree with TRBD2. Germline V gene data show CDR1 as SQVTM and CDR2 as ANQGSEA. The CDR3 is 15 residues long. V dropped 5 bases and J dropped 4; count of bases not matched to a gene: 11. The CDR3, as DNA: TGCAGCGTTATCTTCGGGGGGGCGCGGTCAGATACGCAGTATTTT. It is translated as CSVIFGGARSDTQYF.